These 2 T cell receptor beta chains share one sample of origin, sequenced in a study of OX40 agonist ivuxolimab in advanced cancers. TCRdb's table, derived via immunoSEQ multiplex PCR, lists solely in-frame clones and lacks some. The sample carries more than 45,000 clones, under 90% recorded once. Sequenced here: CD4+ or CD8+ T cells sorted from blood, sampled in a trial of the OX40 agonist ivuxolimab. Receptors originate from an adult with an advanced solid tumor such as melanoma, head and neck, liver or kidney cancer.

CDR3 nucleotides: TGTGCCAGCATGTCAGCGGGGGTGGATACGCAGTATTTT. It specifies CASMSAGVDTQYF. The genes are TRBV6-5 and TRBJ2-3; 8 bases agree with TRBD2. J gave up 6 bases and V 7 bases, and 6 bases lay outside the gene matches. CDR1 MNHEY and CDR2 SVGAGI come from the germline V gene. CDR3 length: 13 residues.

This chain connects TRBV6-5 to TRBJ2-5; D is possibly TRBD2 (6 bases). The CDR3 sequence is 13 residues long. CDR1 is MNHEY, CDR2 SVGAGI, per germline. Deletions cut 5 bases from V and 4 bases from J, with 11 bases between. Here the CDR3 reads CASSDWGGETQYF. DNA for the CDR3: TGTGCCAGCAGTGATTGGGGAGGAGAGACCCAGTACTTC.